Sequencing of this TCR beta chain was carried out in a study of CD8 T cells in Susac syndrome. This CDR3 has 15 amino acids. Losses at the gene ends were 2 bases for V and 5 bases for J; bases not matched to a gene: 7. Per the germline V gene, CDR1 is SGHVS and CDR2 is FNYEAQ. RNA totalling roughly 0.45 to 1 ug underwent reverse transcription with random hexamers. MiXCR was run by TCRdb on the immunoSEQ multiplex PCR reads, yielding one entry per CDR3 protein. The sample includes 200,000 to 250,000 distinct CDR3 sequences, approximately 90% of them seen just once. For this clonotype: Its antigen remains unknown.

General observations from the study: The study conceded that relatively few individuals underwent its TCR sequencing and HLA analysis.

The J gene is TRBJ1-1, the V gene TRBV7-6; 8 positions agree with TRBD1. The sequenced material came from CD8+ T cells from PBMCs. The clonotype originates from a human donor with multiple sclerosis. The CDR3 loop reads CASSLSTGGRTEAFF. The CDR3, as DNA: TGTGCCAGCAGCTTATCCACAGGGGGTAGGACTGAAGCTTTCTTT.